These 26 T cell receptor beta chains came from one sample sequenced in a study of cytomegalovirus exposure and HLA in healthy donors. 13 Jbeta primers and 60 Vbeta primers were used for the PCR. The protocol was immunoSEQ multiplex PCR, while the TCRdb copy is restricted to in-frame clones and leaves out a portion. This table holds over 100,000 clones, 80% to 85% found once. Sequencing used PBMCs. These receptor sequences come from a woman aged 45-65 years in good health and CMV-seropositive.

In DNA form, the CDR3 reads TGTGCCAGCTCGGTTCGGGGCAGGGGGGTGGCTGAAGCTTTCTTT. Translating it yields CASSVRGRGVAEAFF. The chain combines TRBV2 with TRBJ1-1; 7 nucleotides align to TRBD1. The trim removed 8 bases at V and 6 bases at J, leaving 15 bases unmatched. CDR3 length equals 15 residues. Germline V gives CDR1 SNHLY, CDR2 FYNNEI.

This chain joins TRBV7-6 and TRBJ2-7, with 8 bases matching TRBD1. CDR3 length: 15 amino acids. With 5 bases clipped from V and 5 bases from J, the junction kept 11 bases outside the gene matches. Germline V gene sequence: CDR1 SGHVS, CDR2 FNYEAQ. This CDR3 is CASSHPLGQDHEQYF. For the CDR3, the DNA is TGTGCCAGCAGCCACCCGTTGGGACAGGACCACGAGCAGTACTTC.

The chain employs TRBV28 and TRBJ2-7; 7 nucleotides align to TRBD2. This CDR3 has 15 residues. With V trimmed by 2 bases and J by 1 base, 5 bases remained unmatched. The germline V gene encodes CDR1 MDHEN and CDR2 SYDVKM. CDR3 protein: CASSLPSGNSYEQYF. CDR3 in DNA: TGTGCCAGCAGTTTACCCAGCGGGAATTCCTACGAGCAGTACTTC.

V gene TRBV7-6 combines with J gene TRBJ2-7; 8 nucleotides line up with TRBD2. The CDR3 spans 15 residues. With V trimmed by 3 bases and J by 5 bases, 9 bases remained unmatched. Germline CDR1 SGHVS, CDR2 FNYEAQ. The CDR3: CASSFVRGGYDEQYF. The CDR3, as DNA: TGTGCCAGCAGCTTCGTTCGCGGGGGGTACGACGAGCAGTACTTC.

The chain carries TRBV28 and TRBJ2-7, with D tentatively TRBD1 (5 bases). The V end lost 6 bases, the J end lost 0 bases, and 12 bases lay between the germline ends. This CDR3 has 14 amino acids. Germline V gene sequence: CDR1 MDHEN, CDR2 SYDVKM. CDR3 region: CASSPTVSSYEQYF. CDR3 DNA sequence: TGTGCCAGCAGCCCGACAGTTAGCTCCTACGAGCAGTACTTC.

This clone showed up just once. The chain combines TRBV27 with TRBJ2-1, with TRBD2 matching 12 bases. The CDR3 loop spans 12 amino acids. CDR1 is MNHEY and CDR2 is SMNVEV in the germline V gene (reference sequence). Unmatched junction bases numbered 2, after V lost 8 bases and J lost 9 bases. The CDR3: CASLAGGGEQFF. The DNA for the CDR3 is TGTGCCAGCCTAGCGGGGGGGGGTGAGCAGTTCTTC.

V usage is TRBV2 and J usage is TRBJ1-2; D possibly corresponds to TRBD1 (5 bases). Germline CDR1 is SNHLY and CDR2 is FYNNEI. Trimming pared 8 bases from V and 4 bases from J, leaving 17 bases between. The CDR3 is made up of 14 amino acids. CDR3 sequence: CASWAIDRAYGYTF. The CDR3 nucleotides read TGTGCCAGCTGGGCTATTGACAGAGCCTATGGCTACACCTTC. The full variable domain, with the rest looked up from reference TRBV2 and TRBJ1-2, is EPEVTQTPSHQVTQMGQEVILRCVPISNHLYFYWYRQILGQKVEFLVSFYNNEISEKSEIFDDQFSVERPDGSNFTLKIRSTKLEDSAMYFCASWAIDRAYGYTFGSGTRLTVV.

In its sample, this clone was seen once. V is TRBV19 and J is TRBJ2-1, with D possibly matching TRBD2 (8 bases). The CDR3 has 14 residues. Trimming left V 10 bases short and J 4 bases short, with 17 bases between. Germline-derived CDR1 and CDR2 are LNHDA and SQIVND (reference sequence). The CDR3 DNA is TGTGCCACCCGGGGGGGCAGGGGGTACAATGAGCAGTTCTTC. This gives the protein CATRGGRGYNEQFF.

This chain connects TRBV10-3 to TRBJ2-2; D perhaps matches TRBD2 (5 bases). V lost 8 bases and J lost 9, with 13 bases in between. The CDR3 runs to 12 residues. CDR1 ENHRY and CDR2 SYGVKD come from the germline V gene. For the CDR3, the DNA is TGTGCCATCGGCCGGGATTTTTGGGAGCTGTTTTTT. Protein sequence: CAIGRDFWELFF.

This chain joins TRBV13 and TRBJ1-6, with D possibly matching TRBD1 (6 bases). V lost 4 bases, J lost 11 bases, and 18 bases lay in between. Germline V gene data show CDR1 as PRHDT and CDR2 as FYEKMQ (reference sequence). The CDR3 sequence is 15 residues long. The CDR3 coding sequence is TGTGCCAGCAGCTCCTCGGCAGGGGTTAAGACACCCCTCCACTTT. Protein: CASSSSAGVKTPLHF. The variable domain in full, with the rest retrieved from reference TRBV13 and TRBJ1-6, is AAGVIQSPRHLIKEKRETATLKCYPIPRHDTVYWYQQGPGQDPQFLISFYEKMQSDKGSIPDRFSAQQFSDYHSELNMSSLELGDSALYFCASSSSAGVKTPLHFGNGTRLTVT.

The chain recombines TRBV28 with TRBJ1-1; D remains unclear. The CDR3 runs to 13 residues. Germline V gene lookup returns CDR1 MDHEN and CDR2 SYDVKM. The V end was cut by 4 bases, the J end by 4 bases, with 10 bases between. In DNA form, the CDR3 reads TGTGCCAGCAGTTCCCCTCCCCTCACTGAAGCTTTCTTT. As protein: CASSSPPLTEAFF.

At least ten counts were recorded for this clone. The chain is built from TRBV11-2 and TRBJ1-3, with TRBD1 identical over 7 bases. The ends lost 4 bases at V and 4 bases at J; junction bases unmatched: 1. The germline V gene has CDR1 SGHAT and CDR2 FQNNGV. CDR3 length equals 13 residues. CDR3 sequence: CASSSDRGNTIYF. For the CDR3, the DNA is TGTGCCAGCAGCTCGGACAGGGGAAACACCATATATTTT.

This clone was counted once. The CDR3 DNA sequence: TGTGCCAGCAGCGCCCTCTCCGCCGGGAACACTGAAGCTTTCTTT. Translating it yields CASSALSAGNTEAFF. This chain uses TRBV9 with TRBJ1-1; D not resolved. Looked up from germline, CDR1 is SGDLS and CDR2 is YYNGEE. This CDR3 region has 15 residues. Trimming shortened V by 3 bases and J by 1 base, and 13 bases separated the two germline ends.

CDR3 nucleotide sequence: TGTGCCAGCAGTTCTATTCGGACAGGAGGTGGACAGCCCCAGCATTTT. Translated: CASSSIRTGGGQPQHF. This chain links TRBV6-5 with TRBJ1-5; 7 positions match TRBD1. The CDR3 sequence is 16 residues long. Germline V lookup: CDR1 MNHEY, CDR2 SVGAGI. Losses at the gene ends were 4 bases for V and 7 bases for J; bases not matched to a gene: 13.

The sample holds one count of this clone. The rearrangement uses TRBV5-5 and TRBJ1-3; D is uncertain. Trimming took off 4 bases at V and 0 bases at J, with 11 bases between the two ends. This CDR3 region has 15 residues. Germline lookup yields CDR1 SGHKS and CDR2 YYEKEE (reference sequence). CDR3 amino acids: CASSRSTHSGNTIYF. CDR3 bases: TGTGCCAGCAGCCGTAGTACCCACTCTGGAAACACCATATATTTT.

This clone has only a few counts. The chain has TRBV5-1 and TRBJ1-2; D remains unclear. V lost 1 base, J lost 4 bases, and 17 bases lay in between. The germline V gene encodes CDR1 SGHRS and CDR2 YFSETQ. CDR3 size: 16 residues. The CDR3 spells CASSLFGLDVVYGYTF. The CDR3 coding sequence is TGCGCCAGCAGCTTGTTCGGACTGGACGTGGTCTATGGCTACACCTTC.

The V and J genes are TRBV21-1 and TRBJ1-5; the table gives TRBD1 as D, unverified against the DNA. TRBV21-1 has pseudogene status. The CDR3 loop spans 14 amino acids. The CDR3, as DNA: TGTGCCAGCAGCCCAGGGTATGTATCTCAGCCCCAGCATTTT. Its protein product is CASSPGYVSQPQHF.

V and J are TRBV9 and TRBJ2-3; 7 nucleotides line up with TRBD2. V gave up 0 bases and J gave up 5 bases; unmatched junction bases: 0. Germline values: CDR1 SGDLS, CDR2 YYNGEE. This CDR3 has 13 residues. Here the CDR3 DNA reads TGTGCCAGCAGCGTAGGGGGGGGAGATACGCAGTATTTT. Protein product: CASSVGGGDTQYF. Looking up the rest from reference TRBV9 and TRBJ2-3 gives the full variable domain: DSGVTQTPKHLITATGQRVTLRCSPRSGDLSVYWYQQSLDQGLQFLIQYYNGEERAKGNILERFSAQQFPDLHSELNLSSLELGDSALYFCASSVGGGDTQYFGPGTRLTVL.

The rearrangement joins TRBV7-9 to TRBJ1-6; 9 bases are shared with TRBD1. The J segment lost 4 bases and the V segment lost 7 bases, leaving 8 bases of the junction unmatched. Germline V gene lookup returns CDR1 SEHNR and CDR2 FQNEAQ (reference sequence). This CDR3 region has 16 residues. CDR3 DNA sequence: TGTGCCAGCACCCGGGACAGGGACCAATATAATTCACCCCTCCACTTT. Amino acids: CASTRDRDQYNSPLHF.

V gene TRBV7-3 combines with J gene TRBJ1-1; no clear D. The CDR3 spans 13 residues. V was pared by 5 bases and J by 3 bases, with 10 bases between. CDR1 SGHTA and CDR2 FQGTGA come from the germline V gene. The CDR3 is CASSPGSDTEAFF. As DNA, the CDR3 is TGTGCCAGCAGCCCTGGCTCAGACACTGAAGCTTTCTTT.

The chain joins TRBV19 to TRBJ1-4; TRBD1 might be the D (6 bases). The CDR3 extends over 15 amino acids. Germline CDR1 is LNHDA and CDR2 is SQIVND (reference sequence). V lost 5 bases to trimming and J lost 3 bases, with 13 bases between them. The CDR3 protein is CASSSRGAPNEKLFF. The CDR3 DNA follows: TGTGCCAGTAGTTCCAGGGGAGCCCCTAATGAAAAACTGTTTTTT.

The chain has TRBV29-1 and TRBJ2-5; a weak D match, TRBD2 (6 bases). This CDR3 contains 14 residues. Per the germline V gene, CDR1 is SQVTM and CDR2 is ANQGSEA. V was shortened by 4 bases and J by 7 bases, with 19 bases between the two germline ends. CDR3 sequence (DNA): TGCAGCGTTGTACGGGGGAGGCCCTTGGGGACCCAGTACTTC. Its protein product is CSVVRGRPLGTQYF.

This clone was detected a few times. The rearrangement links TRBV2 to TRBJ1-4; D gene ambiguous. Germline V lookup: CDR1 SNHLY, CDR2 FYNNEI. This CDR3 region has 14 residues. V was trimmed by 8 bases and J by 3 bases, leaving 13 bases between them. CDR3 DNA sequence: TGTGCCAGCGTGTTTCGGGGTGCTAATGAAAAACTGTTTTTT. Protein sequence: CASVFRGANEKLFF.

This clone came up once. This rearrangement joins TRBV10-3 to TRBJ2-1; 7 nucleotides line up with TRBD2. Trimming at V came to 3 bases and at J to 5 bases, leaving 7 bases not matched to a gene. CDR3 length equals 15 residues. Per the germline V gene, CDR1 is ENHRY and CDR2 is SYGVKD. The CDR3 region is CAISDWGGSNNEQFF. CDR3 nucleotide sequence: TGTGCCATCAGTGACTGGGGCGGGAGTAACAATGAGCAGTTCTTC.

V gene TRBV27 combines with J gene TRBJ2-5; the D gene is possibly TRBD1 (6 bases). The CDR3 covers 13 residues. V lost 7 bases and J 4 bases, leaving 13 bases between the germline ends. Per germline, CDR1 MNHEY and CDR2 SMNVEV (reference sequence). The CDR3 DNA reads as TGTGCCAGCACCGCCAGGGGTGGAGAGACCCAGTACTTC. Amino acid sequence: CASTARGGETQYF.

This clone was detected once. The chain combines TRBV2 with TRBJ2-3, with 10 bases that match TRBD2. The V gene's germline CDR1 is SNHLY and CDR2 FYNNEI. The CDR3 loop spans 15 amino acids. The junction had 7 bases not matched to a gene; V was cut back by 6 bases and J by 4 bases. CDR3 nucleotides: TGTGCCAGCAGCGATTGGACTAGCGGATCAGATACGCAGTATTTT. Translated, it gives CASSDWTSGSDTQYF.